The T cell receptor (beta chain) described here comes from a study of graft-versus-host responses after intestinal transplantation (dated by TCRdb to the early 2020s). Regarding the research as a whole: Multivisceral, liver-intestinal, or isolated intestinal transplants were received by the recipients. Donor T cell macrochimerism was defined as a peak of at least 4% donor T cells among recipient peripheral blood mononuclear cells. Alloreactive clones were identified by sequencing pre-transplant mixed lymphocyte reaction products and comparing these products with unstimulated pre-transplant donor and recipient T cells. Samples from three later patients were sequenced in-house on an Illumina MiSeq with MiXCR processing rather than by the commercial service. Of the roughly 25 intestinal transplant recipients enrolled in the cohort, one of whom was a retransplant, a few patients without pretransplant specimens were excluded. Graft-versus-host and host-versus-graft alloreactive T cell clones were tracked in the graft, circulation and bone marrow after intestinal transplantation using bulk TCR-beta CDR3 sequencing. Anti-thymocyte globulin induction was given to all recipients, followed by maintenance tacrolimus and steroids for about 3 years.

Library construction relied on the immunoSEQ multiplex PCR assay. Adaptive Biotechnologies carried out high-throughput TCR-beta CDR3 sequencing of genomic DNA for most patients. The paper's processing steps were these. Adaptive's ImmunoSEQ software was the source of the TCR sequencing data for roughly 19 patients, while a few other patients were processed with MiXCR and VDJtools. CDR3 nucleotide sequences shared by donor and recipient were removed because the origin of these sequences could not be assigned. Alloreactive clones required at least 2-fold expansion over unstimulated cells and minimum CFSE-low frequency of 0.002% (template counts) or 0.001% (read counts). A clone was considered mappable if detected in the sequenced pre-transplant spleen, lymph node, or MLR CFSE-low populations of the donor or recipient. The cumulative frequency of alloreactive clones was calculated as a percentage of all sequences, weighted by copy number. Drawn from immuneACCESS, this table holds only the in-frame rearrangements with V and J called that TCRdb kept. Clones are partly lost; checked studies trace under half to an unresolved V gene and leave the rest unexplained. V, J and clone size are those of that table, while D and trimming were read from the DNA. The sample table contains 6,500 to 10,000 clones; only one count was recorded for approximately 79% of them. The ten largest clones add up to about 32% of the sample.

Its CDR3 holds 16 amino acids, cysteine through phenylalanine. Of all the DNA, just the CDR3 is kept, 48 bases in frame from base 1. Trimming removed 2 bases from V and 4 bases from J; the gene matches leave 10 bases unexplained. CDR1 and CDR2 are read off the germline V gene (reference sequence) as SEHNR and FQNEAQ. Study-wide conclusions, independent of this receptor: GvH clones were detected in recipient bone marrow, and some of these GvH clones were observed earlier in ileal mucosa or blood, consistent with an intestinal mucosal origin. Early after transplant, peak levels of circulating GvH clones were found to be associated with declines in HvG clones. Patients with donor T cell macrochimerism had high GvH to HvG T cell clonal ratios in their allografts. Conclusions were limited by the relatively low number and heterogeneity of intestinal transplant patients.

A remark on this clone: There is no known antigen for this receptor. No clone much larger than this one lies a single base away; base qualities are absent.

Intraepithelial and lamina propria lymphocytes were isolated from graft specimens using dithiothreitol, EDTA incubations and collagenase D digestion. Serial intestinal graft biopsy specimens collected up to 600 days after transplant underwent bulk TCR-beta sequencing. The sample was ileum tissue, taken approximately 490 days after intestinal transplant. The TCR was taken from a human patient who received an intestinal transplant, so some T cells may come from the graft donor. Recombination joined TRBV7-9 with TRBJ1-1; 7 of the junction bases match TRBD1. The nucleotide sequence reads TGTGCCAGCAGCTTACAGGCAGGGGGTAGGAGCACTGAAGCTTTCTTT. Its coded protein is CASSLQAGGRSTEAFF.